Presented here are 2 T cell receptor beta chains from one specimen sequenced in a study of T cells in Graves' hyperthyroidism and ophthalmopathy. TCR beta CDR3 regions were amplified from RNA transcripts. First-round RT-PCR with HTBI primers amplified the TCR CDR3 region. MiXCR was run by TCRdb on the multiplex PCR reads, yielding one entry per CDR3 protein. The data contain 500,000 or so distinct CDR3 sequences, 17% of them seen just once; the ten biggest clones take up roughly 18%. Source material: blood. The receptor source for this set is a woman between 18 and 29 years old with Graves' ophthalmopathy.

This clonotype was seen repeatedly, ten times or more. The rearrangement uses TRBV3-1 and TRBJ2-1; tentative D call: TRBD2 (6 bases). CDR1 is LGHDT and CDR2 is YNNKEL in the germline V gene (reference sequence). V gave up 1 base and J gave up 6 bases, with 16 bases separating them. The CDR3 has 16 amino acids. This CDR3 reads CASSQGSRDFGNEQFF. CDR3 bases: TGTGCCAGCAGCCAAGGATCGCGGGACTTCGGCAATGAGCAGTTCTTC.

The chain has TRBV4-1 and TRBJ1-2, with 12 nucleotides matching TRBD1. There are 17 residues in the CDR3. The J segment lost 4 bases and the V segment lost 3 bases, leaving 9 bases of the junction unmatched. Germline CDR1 and CDR2: MGHRA and YSYEKL. DNA for the CDR3: TGCGCCAGCAGCCAGGGGACAGGGGGCCAACCCTTCTATGGCTACACCTTC. Amino acid sequence: CASSQGTGGQPFYGYTF.